The rows below give T cell receptor beta chains drawn from one sample of a study of cytomegalovirus exposure and HLA in healthy donors. Using immunoSEQ multiplex PCR, the repertoire was profiled, and TCRdb retains in-frame clones only, with some absent. Here the sample spans 100,000 to 150,000 clones, roughly 77% being singletons. The source material was PBMCs. These receptors all come from a man aged 25-40 years in good health and CMV-seronegative. Each CDR3 is given with its conserved first and last residue. The D gene is left open where the match is weak. For some rows the clone size is stated as once, few or many, or as a class when expanded; others skip it.

>TRBV2|.|TRBJ1-2|.
TGTGCCAGCAGTGAAGCCGGTACAGGGTACTACACCTTC
CASSEAGTGYYTF
>TRBV7-5|.|TRBJ2-5|.
TGTGCCAGAAGCGGCGGGGCAAAAGGCGAGACCCAGTACTTC
CARSGGAKGETQYF
>TRBV5-1|.|TRBJ1-1|.
TGCGCCAGCAGCTTGTCAGAGAACACTGAAGCTTTCTTT
CASSLSENTEAFF
>TRBV4-3|TRBD2|TRBJ2-1|once
TGCGCCAGCAGTCAGCGGGAAGTGTTAAACAATGAGCAGTTCTTC
CASSQREVLNNEQFF
>TRBV28|.|TRBJ1-5|.
TGTGCCAGCAGTTTCAGGTCAGGGCATCAGCCCCAGCATTTT
CASSFRSGHQPQHF
>TRBV7-9|.|TRBJ2-7|.
TGTGCCAGCAGCTCTCTAGGGGGCTCCTACGAGCAGTACTTC
CASSSLGGSYEQYF
>TRBV30|.|TRBJ2-5|.
TGTGCCTGGACCCCCAGCGTCCAAGAGACCCAGTACTTC
CAWTPSVQETQYF
>TRBV15|.|TRBJ1-2|.
TGTGCCACCAGCAGAGGCCGAGACTATGGCTACACCTTC
CATSRGRDYGYTF
>TRBV28|TRBD1|TRBJ2-7|.
TGTGCCAGCAGCTTTACAGGGGCTTACGAGCAGTACTTC
CASSFTGAYEQYF
>TRBV4-1|TRBD2|TRBJ2-3|.
TGCGCCAGCAGCCAAGATCAGTGGGGCGGGAGAACAGATACGCAGTATTTT
CASSQDQWGGRTDTQYF
>TRBV7-8|.|TRBJ1-1|many
TGTGCCAGCAGCTTACTTGCATCCTACCCTGAAGCTTTCTTT
CASSLLASYPEAFF
>TRBV5-4|.|TRBJ2-2|.
TGTGCCAGCAGCTTTATCACCGGGGAGCTGTTTTTT
CASSFITGELFF
>TRBV11-2|.|TRBJ2-5|.
TGTGCCAGCAGTCACAGGTGGAAGGGCCAAGAGACCCAGTACTTC
CASSHRWKGQETQYF
>TRBV19|TRBD2|TRBJ2-2|.
TGTGCCAGTAGTCCGCCCGGGACTAGCGGCGGGGAGCTGTTTTTT
CASSPPGTSGGELFF
>TRBV6-4|.|TRBJ2-1|.
TGTGCCAGCAGACGGGAGAGCGACTACAATGAGCAGTTCTTC
CASRRESDYNEQFF
>TRBV13|TRBD1|TRBJ2-3|.
TGTGCCAGCAGCTCCCGGGACAGGGGGGGAGTAGATACGCAGTATTTT
CASSSRDRGGVDTQYF
>TRBV29-1|.|TRBJ2-3|.
TGCAGCGTACTCCGAGCGGGTACAGATACGCAGTATTTT
CSVLRAGTDTQYF
>TRBV5-4|TRBD2|TRBJ2-3|.
TGTGCCAGCAGCTTGCCTAGCGGGAGGGACACAGATACGCAGTATTTT
CASSLPSGRDTDTQYF
>TRBV5-4|.|TRBJ2-7|.
TGTGCCAGCAGCTTCTCCGCGGGACCCGCCTACGAGCAGTACTTC
CASSFSAGPAYEQYF
>TRBV9|TRBD2|TRBJ2-2|.
TGTGCCAGCAGCTTGACTAGCGGCCAGATATCAACCGGGGAGCTGTTTTTT
CASSLTSGQISTGELFF
>TRBV5-1|TRBD1|TRBJ2-3|.
TGCGCCAGCAGCTGGGACAGGGTCGACCAAGATACGCAGTATTTT
CASSWDRVDQDTQYF
>TRBV4-1|TRBD2|TRBJ2-7|.
TGCGCCAGCAGCCAAGGACTAGCGGGAGTTGGCTACGAGCAGTACTTC
CASSQGLAGVGYEQYF
>TRBV28|.|TRBJ2-7|.
TGTGCCAGCAGTTTTGACACCGGGGGCTACGAGCAGTACTTC
CASSFDTGGYEQYF
>TRBV2|TRBD1|TRBJ1-5|.
TGTGCCAGCATGGGACAGGGAGGGCAGCCCCAGCATTTT
CASMGQGGQPQHF
>TRBV6-1|.|TRBJ2-7|.
TGTGCCAGCAGTGAAGCGTTATTGGGCAACTACGAGCAGTACTTC
CASSEALLGNYEQYF
>TRBV7-7|TRBD2|TRBJ2-5|.
TGTGCTAGCAGCTCCGGGACTAGCCAAGAGACCCAGTACTTC
CASSSGTSQETQYF
>TRBV4-2|.|TRBJ2-7|many
TGTGCCAGCAGCCAAGTTAGGCTAGCCGCTAACGAGCAGTACTTC
CASSQVRLAANEQYF
>TRBV19|.|TRBJ2-1|.
TGTGCCAGTAGTCCGGGACACTACAATGAGCAGTTCTTC
CASSPGHYNEQFF
>TRBV29-1|TRBD1|TRBJ1-1|.
TGCAGCGTTTATAGGGGGCTTCTCGAAATGAACACTGAAGCTTTCTTT
CSVYRGLLEMNTEAFF
>TRBV7-6|TRBD2|TRBJ2-2|.
TGTGCCAGCAGCCGGGGGACTAGCGGGGGGGCCGCGGGCACCGGGGAGCTGTTTTTT
CASSRGTSGGAAGTGELFF
>TRBV2|TRBD1|TRBJ2-3|.
TGTGCCAGCCGGACAGGGGGTTTGGGTACGCAGTATTTT
CASRTGGLGTQYF
>TRBV28|.|TRBJ1-5|.
TGTGCCAGCAGTCAGACAGGACTGGGAAATCAGCCCCAGCATTTT
CASSQTGLGNQPQHF
>TRBV5-1|TRBD1|TRBJ2-3|.
TGCGCCAGCAGCTTGCAGGGACAGTTAGATACGCAGTATTTT
CASSLQGQLDTQYF
>TRBV4-2|TRBD1|TRBJ2-7|few
TGTGCCAGCAGCCAAGATGGGACAGGGGGCTCTGACGAGCAGTACTTC
CASSQDGTGGSDEQYF
>TRBV7-2|.|TRBJ2-6|few
TGTGCCAGCAGCCAAACTGGGGCCAACGTCCTGACTTTC
CASSQTGANVLTF
>TRBV19|TRBD1|TRBJ2-4|.
TGTGCCAGTAGTATAGATGGGACAGGGGGCGCGTCCAAAAACATTCAGTACTTC
CASSIDGTGGASKNIQYF
>TRBV5-4|.|TRBJ1-3|few
TGTGCCAGCAGCTTAAACTCCTTTGGAAACACCATATATTTT
CASSLNSFGNTIYF
>TRBV18|.|TRBJ1-2|.
TGTGCCAGCTCTTTCGAGATGACAGCATATGGCTACACCTTC
CASSFEMTAYGYTF
>TRBV5-1|TRBD2|TRBJ2-5|.
TGCGCCAGCAGCTCTCCGGGACTAGCGGAGACCCAGTACTTC
CASSSPGLAETQYF
>TRBV2|.|TRBJ2-3|.
TGTGCCAGCAGTGATAGTTCTAGCACAGATACGCAGTATTTT
CASSDSSSTDTQYF
>TRBV5-1|.|TRBJ2-7|.
TGCGCCAGCAGCCCACCCGGGACAACCTCTCCCTACGAGCAGTACTTC
CASSPPGTTSPYEQYF
>TRBV4-2|TRBD1|TRBJ1-2|.
TGTGCCAGCAGCCAACAAGTCACTGACAGGGGTCTTAGCTACACCTTC
CASSQQVTDRGLSYTF
>TRBV18|.|TRBJ1-3|.
TGTGCCAGCTCACCATTTATGGGGGGAACTGGAAACACCATATATTTT
CASSPFMGGTGNTIYF
>TRBV5-6|TRBD1|TRBJ1-2|.
TGTGCCAGCAGCTTGTGGGACAGGGTAAAGTATGGCTACACCTTC
CASSLWDRVKYGYTF
>TRBV30|.|TRBJ1-2|once
TGTGCCTGGAGTATAACGACAGGCCGCAACGTTTATGGCTACACCTTC
CAWSITTGRNVYGYTF
>TRBV7-8|.|TRBJ2-5|.
TGTGCCAGCAGCGATCGGACAGACCAAGAGACCCAGTACTTC
CASSDRTDQETQYF